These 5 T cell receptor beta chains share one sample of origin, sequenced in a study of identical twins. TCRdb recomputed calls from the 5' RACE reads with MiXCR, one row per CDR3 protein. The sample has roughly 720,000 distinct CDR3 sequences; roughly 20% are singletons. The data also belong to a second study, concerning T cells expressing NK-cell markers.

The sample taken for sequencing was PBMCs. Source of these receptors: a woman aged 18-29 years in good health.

Here the CDR3 DNA reads TGTGCCAGCAGTCCGAGACTAGCGAGGTTCACAGATACGCAGTATTTT. Encoded protein: CASSPRLARFTDTQYF. The chain uses TRBV7-9 and TRBJ2-3; 8 bases are shared with TRBD2. Germline CDR1 SEHNR, CDR2 FQNEAQ (reference sequence). This CDR3 has 16 residues. The V gene end was trimmed by 6 bases and the J gene end by 2 bases; junction bases not matched to a gene: 10.

The CDR3 region is CSARTSGTDTQYF. CDR3 nucleotides: TGCAGTGCTAGGACTAGCGGCACAGATACGCAGTATTTT. The chain joins TRBV20-1 to TRBJ2-3, with 8 bases that match TRBD2. The CDR3 has 13 amino acids. Germline V gene lookup returns CDR1 DFQATT and CDR2 SNEGSKA (reference sequence). V shed 3 bases and J 1 base; nucleotides not matched to a gene: 0.

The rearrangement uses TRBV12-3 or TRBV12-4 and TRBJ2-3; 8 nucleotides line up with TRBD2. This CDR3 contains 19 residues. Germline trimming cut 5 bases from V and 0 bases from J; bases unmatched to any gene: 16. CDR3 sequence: CASSKPPGGPRVSTDTQYF. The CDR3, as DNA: TGTGCCAGCAGTAAGCCGCCGGGGGGGCCTCGCGTGAGCACAGATACGCAGTATTTT.

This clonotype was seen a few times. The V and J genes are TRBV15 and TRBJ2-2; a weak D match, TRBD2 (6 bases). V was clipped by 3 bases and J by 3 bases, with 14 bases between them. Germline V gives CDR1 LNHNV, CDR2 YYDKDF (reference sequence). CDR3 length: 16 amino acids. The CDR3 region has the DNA TGTGCCACCAGCAGTGGTTACGGAGGGGACACCGGGGAGCTGTTTTTT. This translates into CATSSGYGGDTGELFF.

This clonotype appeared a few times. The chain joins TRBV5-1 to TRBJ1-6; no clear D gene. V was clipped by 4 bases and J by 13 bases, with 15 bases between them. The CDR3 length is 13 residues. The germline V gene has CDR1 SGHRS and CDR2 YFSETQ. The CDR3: CASSQEPWNPLHF. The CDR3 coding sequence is TGCGCCAGCAGCCAGGAGCCCTGGAATCCCCTCCACTTT.